This entry describes one T cell receptor beta chain. Its cognate antigen is unknown. This specimen comes from a study of graft-versus-host responses after intestinal transplantation. About the study: Transplantation in recipients was multivisceral, liver-intestinal, or isolated intestinal. Findings and limits, study-wide: Some patients had graft-donor T cell macrochimerism. In their allografts, the ratios of graft-versus-host to host-versus-graft T cell clones were high. The authors found GvH clones in recipient marrow, some appearing first in ileum or blood.

The CDR3 consists of 15 residues. V was pared by 0 bases and J by 3 bases, with 3 bases of the junction left unmatched. The germline V gene has CDR1 SGHTA and CDR2 FQGNSA. Data came from immunoSEQ multiplex PCR; TCRdb stores just in-frame clones and leaves some out. The sample records 90,000 or so clones, roughly four fifths being singletons. The source material was unstimulated CD4+ T cells sorted from spleen or lymph node cells, sampled before intestinal transplant. The rearrangement joins TRBV7-2 to TRBJ2-3; 7 bases are a match to TRBD1. The origin of this receptor is a human donor who received an intestinal transplant. The CDR3 region has the DNA TGTGCCAGCAGCTTAGCCACAGGGGTGACAGATACGCAGTATTTT. Encoded protein: CASSLATGVTDTQYF.